The clone carrying this TCR beta chain has a count of ten or more. This CDR3 region has 14 residues. The ends were cut back, 6 bases at V and 5 bases at J, with 16 bases in the middle. Germline CDR1 reads ENHRY; CDR2 reads SYGVKD. The data are from a study of early T cells in non-severe SARS-CoV-2 infection. TCRdb re-analysed the 5' RACE reads in MiXCR, keeping a single row per CDR3 protein. The data hold 55,000 to 85,000 distinct CDR3 sequences, with more than 8% observed a single time. V is TRBV10-3 and J is TRBJ2-5, with D possibly matching TRBD2 (7 bases). This clonotype was sampled from an adult who was a healthcare worker with PCR-confirmed SARS-CoV-2 infection or an uninfected control (not recorded which). The sequences come from whole blood, collected at baseline. CDR3 in amino acids: CAISLGGAAETQYF. In DNA form, the CDR3 reads TGTGCCATCAGCCTTGGGGGGGCCGCCGAGACCCAGTACTTC.